The clone carrying this TCR beta chain has ten or more counts. Amplified TCR beta CDR3 regions were obtained using RNA transcripts as template. After a first-round RT-PCR with HTBI primers, a second-round multiplex PCR was run. Using its own MiXCR run on the multiplex PCR reads, TCRdb lists one record per CDR3 protein. The table includes roughly 500,000 distinct CDR3 sequences, 13% to 15% detected once. The sample belongs to a study of Graves' ophthalmopathy and Graves' hyperthyroidism. There are 16 residues in the CDR3. V dropped 3 bases and J dropped 0 bases, with 15 bases sitting between them. Sequences were obtained from blood. This TCR derives from a woman in her twenties or thirties with Graves' ophthalmopathy. This chain links TRBV12-3 or TRBV12-4 with TRBJ2-7; D may correspond to TRBD1 or TRBD2 (5 bases each). CDR3 residues: CASSFSRDPSSYEQYF. DNA for the CDR3: TGTGCCAGCAGTTTTAGCCGGGACCCGAGCTCCTACGAGCAGTACTTC.